Listed below are T cell receptor beta chains from one sample, sequenced in a study of spatial heterogeneity in lung cancer. A single record per CDR3 protein comes from TCRdb applying MiXCR to the 5' RACE reads. The repertoire holds 10,000 or so distinct CDR3 sequences, with 8% as singletons. This sample comprised lung tumor tissue, obtained at surgery. These receptors were collected from a male donor with early-stage non-small cell lung cancer. Both conserved end residues are part of each CDR3. The D gene is left open where the match is weak. Clone size, where shown, is once, few, many, or a class for clones that have expanded.

-	TRBV6-2/TRBV6-3	TRBD1	TRBJ1-5	TGTGCCAGCAGTTTAACCGGGACAGGGTCTCAGCCCCAGCATTTT	CASSLTGTGSQPQHF
many	TRBV11-2	TRBD2	TRBJ2-3	TGTGCCAGCAGCTTAGTCGCCGGGACTAGAGATACGCAGTATTTT	CASSLVAGTRDTQYF
-	TRBV23-1	-	TRBJ2-1	TGCGCCAGCAGTCAATCGGAGCTGGGCGGGATAGTGAGACTCTACAATGAGCAGTTCTTC	CASSQSELGGIVRLYNEQFF
few	TRBV10-1	TRBD2	TRBJ2-7	TGCGCCAGAAGACGTAGCGGGACCACCTACGAGCAGTACTTC	CARRRSGTTYEQYF
medium-sized	TRBV6-5	TRBD2	TRBJ2-7	TGTGCCAGCAGTCCGTTGGGACTACCAGGCTACGAGCAGTACTTC	CASSPLGLPGYEQYF
-	TRBV20-1	-	TRBJ2-5	TGCAGTGCTAGCGGGGGGCCGCCCAACCAAGAGACCCAGTACTTC	CSASGGPPNQETQYF
few	TRBV19	TRBD1	TRBJ2-6	TGTGCCAGTATTGGGACAGCTGGGGCCAACGTCCTGACTTTC	CASIGTAGANVLTF
many	TRBV20-1	TRBD1	TRBJ1-6	TGCAGTGCTAGGGCAGGACAGGGAGGAAATTCACCCCTCCACTTT	CSARAGQGGNSPLHF
many	TRBV20-1	TRBD1	TRBJ1-1	TGCAGTGCTAGACCAGGGGGGGGCACTGAAGCTTTCTTT	CSARPGGGTEAFF
many	TRBV6-2/TRBV6-3	-	TRBJ1-5	TGTGCCAGCAGTTACTTGACAGATAGCAATCAGCCCCAGCATTTT	CASSYLTDSNQPQHF
-	TRBV7-8	-	TRBJ2-3	TGTGCCAGCAGCTTAGATTCTTCCTCAGATACGCAGTATTTT	CASSLDSSSDTQYF
few	TRBV6-2/TRBV6-3	TRBD2	TRBJ2-7	TGTGCCAGCAGTTACTCGATTCCTAGCGGGAGGGCCTACGAGCAGTACTTC	CASSYSIPSGRAYEQYF
many	TRBV7-3	-	TRBJ2-1	TGTGCCAGCAGTCTGGACGGGTACAATGAGCAGTTCTTC	CASSLDGYNEQFF
medium-sized	TRBV28	TRBD2	TRBJ2-1	TGTGCCAGCATCCCTGCCAGCGGGAGGGCAATTAGGGAGCAGTTCTTC	CASIPASGRAIREQFF
medium-sized	TRBV10-1	TRBD2	TRBJ2-2	TGCGCCAGCAGTGACCCGGGGGGCACCGGGGAGCTGTTTTTT	CASSDPGGTGELFF
-	TRBV3-1	-	TRBJ1-5	TGTGCCAGCAGCCAAGATATAGATCAGCCCCAGCATTTT	CASSQDIDQPQHF
many	TRBV12-3/TRBV12-4	-	TRBJ2-3	TGTGCCAGCAGTTTAATACAGGCCACAGATACGCAGTATTTT	CASSLIQATDTQYF
many	TRBV7-2	TRBD2	TRBJ2-5	TGTGCCAGCAGCACGGAGGGACTAGCGGGGGAGACCCAGTACTTC	CASSTEGLAGETQYF
few	TRBV28	-	TRBJ1-6	TGTGCCAGCAGTCCGCAGAAGTCACCCCTCCACTTT	CASSPQKSPLHF
many	TRBV7-6	-	TRBJ2-1	TGTGCCAGCAGCTTCTCTCCTAACAATGAGCAGTTCTTC	CASSFSPNNEQFF
medium-sized	TRBV7-3	-	TRBJ2-2	TGTGCCAGCACCCGCACCGGGGAGCTGTTTTTT	CASTRTGELFF
many	TRBV24-1	TRBD2	TRBJ2-1	TGTGCCACCAGGGGGACTAGCGGGACCCCGAGTGAGCAGTTCTTC	CATRGTSGTPSEQFF
few	TRBV27	-	TRBJ2-4	TGTGCCAGCAGTTTATCCGGGACACCCTGGGCCCAGTACTTC	CASSLSGTPWAQYF
many	TRBV5-1	TRBD1	TRBJ2-7	TGCGCCAGCAGCTCGGGACAGGGGAATACCTACGAGCAGTACTTC	CASSSGQGNTYEQYF
-	TRBV9	-	TRBJ2-3	TGTGCCAGCAGCGTGGATCCTGGGGGCGGCACAGATACGCAGTATTTT	CASSVDPGGGTDTQYF
-	TRBV5-1	TRBD1	TRBJ2-7	TGCGCCAGCAGGTCGTACAGGGGGGTATCGTCCGAGCAGTACTTC	CASRSYRGVSSEQYF
-	TRBV20-1	-	TRBJ1-1	TGCAGTGCTAGAGACAGCCGGGGGAACACTGAAGCTTTCTTT	CSARDSRGNTEAFF
medium-sized	TRBV6-2/TRBV6-3	-	TRBJ1-2	TGTGCCAGCAATCAGGGATCCTATGGCTACACCTTC	CASNQGSYGYTF
-	TRBV7-2	-	TRBJ2-7	TGTGCCAGCAGCTTAGCTGTGGGGGACTACGAGCAGTACTTC	CASSLAVGDYEQYF
many	TRBV20-1	-	TRBJ1-5	TGCAGTGCGCCCGCCGGGGGCCGTGGGCCCCAGCATTTT	CSAPAGGRGPQHF
many	TRBV5-1	TRBD1	TRBJ1-2	TGCGCCAGCAGCAAGGGACAGGTGGATGGCTACACCTTC	CASSKGQVDGYTF
many	TRBV18	-	TRBJ2-5	TGTGCCAGCTCACCAGGACCGCGGGAGACCCAGTACTTC	CASSPGPRETQYF
many	TRBV9	-	TRBJ2-2	TGTGCCAGCAGCCTTCTCGGGGGAAACACCGGGGAGCTGTTTTTT	CASSLLGGNTGELFF
-	TRBV5-1	-	TRBJ1-1	TGCGCCAGCAGCTTGGAAGCAACGGGGGCTGAAGCTTTCTTT	CASSLEATGAEAFF
few	TRBV10-3	TRBD2	TRBJ2-3	TGTGCCATCAGTCTGGGACTAGCGGGAGGAGAATCAGATACGCAGTATTTT	CAISLGLAGGESDTQYF
-	TRBV5-1	TRBD2	TRBJ2-1	TGCGCCAGCAGCTTGGCTAGCGGGAACAATGAGCAGTTCTTC	CASSLASGNNEQFF
many	TRBV5-1	-	TRBJ2-5	TGCGCCAGCAGCTTGCCACACGAAGAGACCCAGTACTTC	CASSLPHEETQYF
many	TRBV12-3/TRBV12-4	TRBD1	TRBJ1-2	TGTGCCAGCAGTTCTTGGGACAGCCGAACCTCTAACTATGGCTACACCTTC	CASSSWDSRTSNYGYTF
few	TRBV29-1	-	TRBJ2-3	TGCAGCGTCGACCGGGGGGCGTTAGATACGCAGTATTTT	CSVDRGALDTQYF
many	TRBV20-1	-	TRBJ2-1	TGCAGTGCTAGAGACAGGGGACATAAGTTCTTC	CSARDRGHKFF
many	TRBV28	-	TRBJ2-2	TGTGCCAGCAGTTTGGTGGGCGACGGGGAGCTGTTTTTT	CASSLVGDGELFF
many	TRBV20-1	-	TRBJ2-1	TGCAGTGCTAGAGATCTGCGAAACCACAATGAGCAGTTCTTC	CSARDLRNHNEQFF
medium-sized	TRBV20-1	-	TRBJ2-1	TGCAGTGCTAGCTCACCGACTAGAGGGGTCTACAATGAGCAGTTCTTC	CSASSPTRGVYNEQFF
few	TRBV20-1	-	TRBJ2-1	TGCAGTGCCGAGGGCCAGGGGTTGGGTTACAATGAGCAGTTCTTC	CSAEGQGLGYNEQFF
many	TRBV6-6	-	TRBJ1-2	TGTGCCAGCAGCCTAGGGGGGGTTTATGGCTACACCTTC	CASSLGGVYGYTF
medium-sized	TRBV20-1	TRBD1	TRBJ2-7	TGCAGTGCAGCGGACAGGTTCTCCTCCTACGAGCAGTACTTC	CSAADRFSSYEQYF
few	TRBV29-1	-	TRBJ2-7	TGCACCCCGCTTAAGCCTAGCTCCTACGAGCAGTACTTC	CTPLKPSSYEQYF
many	TRBV28	-	TRBJ2-5	TGTGCCAGCAGTTTCCTGGGGGGGCTGAAGGAGACCCAGTACTTC	CASSFLGGLKETQYF
few	TRBV6-5	-	TRBJ1-6	TGTGCCAGCAGTTACTCAGGAGATTCACCCCTCCACTTT	CASSYSGDSPLHF
medium-sized	TRBV5-4	TRBD1	TRBJ2-5	TGTGCCAGCAGCCCTGACAGGGGGAAGGAGACCCAGTACTTC	CASSPDRGKETQYF
many	TRBV11-3	-	TRBJ2-5	TGTGCCAGCAGCTTACAGGTCCAAGAGACCCAGTACTTC	CASSLQVQETQYF
many	TRBV12-3/TRBV12-4	-	TRBJ2-5	TGTGCCAGCAGTCAAGGCCGGACCCTGACGCAAGAGACCCAGTACTTC	CASSQGRTLTQETQYF
-	TRBV4-3	TRBD2	TRBJ2-1	TGCGCCAGCAGCCAACAAGAACTAGCGGGTCTTGGGTTGAGGTATGAGCAGTTCTTC	CASSQQELAGLGLRYEQFF